The 11 T cell receptor beta chains in this list originate from one sample, sequenced in a study of cytomegalovirus exposure and HLA in healthy donors (dated by TCRdb to about 2017). Library preparation was by the immunoSEQ multiplex PCR assay. For the multiplex PCR, a mixture combining 60 forward primers for TCR Vbeta segments and 13 reverse primers for TCR Jbeta segments was used. In TCRdb, the immuneACCESS table is reduced to in-frame sequences with V and J assigned. These tables do not hold every clone; where another copy was compared, an unresolved V gene accounts for under half, and the others remain unexplained. Recorded for this sample are some 180,000 clones; 80% of them occurred a single time. Of the sample, 1.5% to 2% falls within the top ten clones. The sample comprised PBMCs. The receptors derive from a woman aged 25 to 39 in good health and CMV-seronegative.

V and J are TRBV6-5 and TRBJ2-7; no clear D. Trimming took off 0 bases at V and 0 bases at J, with 9 bases between the two ends. The CDR3 covers 15 residues. Germline V CDR1 and CDR2: MNHEY, SVGAGI. As DNA, the CDR3 is TGTGCCAGCAGTTACTCGAGACTGATCTCCTACGAGCAGTACTTC. It yields the protein CASSYSRLISYEQYF.

This clone was observed a few times. The junction departs from the called germline gene at one end, perhaps through a read error. The chain has TRBV2 and TRBJ1-3; D not certain. The CDR3 is made up of 15 amino acids. CDR1 is SNHLY and CDR2 is FYNNEI in the germline V gene. The CDR3 sequence is CASIEFTGSGNTIYF. Here the CDR3 DNA reads TGTGCCAGCATTGAATTCACGGGATCTGGAAACACCATATATTTT.

The chain uses TRBV5-1 and TRBJ2-5; 13 bases align to TRBD2. CDR3 size: 16 residues. V dropped 4 bases and J dropped 2; count of bases not matched to a gene: 5. Per germline, CDR1 SGHRS and CDR2 YFSETQ. The CDR3 reads CASSAGTSGVQETQYF. Here the CDR3 DNA reads TGCGCCAGCAGCGCTGGGACTAGCGGGGTACAAGAGACCCAGTACTTC.

The chain recombines TRBV6-1 with TRBJ1-2; D might be TRBD1 (6 bases). The CDR3 extends over 12 amino acids. Germline CDR1 is MNHNS and CDR2 is SASEGT. Trimming pared 7 bases from V and 5 bases from J, leaving 11 bases between. The CDR3 protein is CASTPDSYGYTF. The CDR3, as DNA: TGTGCCAGCACCCCGGACAGTTATGGCTACACCTTC.

The rearrangement links TRBV2 to TRBJ2-7, with 9 positions matching TRBD2. This CDR3 spans 14 amino acids. V dropped 4 bases and J dropped 7; count of bases not matched to a gene: 8. Germline-derived CDR1 and CDR2 are SNHLY and FYNNEI. CDR3 protein: CASSVPRAGGEQYF. The CDR3, as DNA: TGTGCCAGCAGTGTTCCCCGGGCGGGGGGGGAGCAGTACTTC.

Concerning this clone itself: At one boundary the junction diverges from the germline segment, which might be a read error. This sequence joins TRBV7-7 and TRBJ2-7, with TRBD1 identical over 8 bases. There are 15 residues in the CDR3. Germline CDR1 SSHAT, CDR2 FNYEAQ (reference sequence). CDR3 DNA: TGTGCCAGCAGCTTGGGACAGGCTACCTCCAACGAGCAGTACTTC. The encoded protein is CASSLGQATSNEQYF.

CDR3 sequence: CASSSTAGSGELFF. The CDR3 nucleotides read TGCGCCAGCAGCTCGACAGCCGGGAGCGGGGAGCTGTTTTTT. The chain employs TRBV5-1 and TRBJ2-2; a weak D match, TRBD2 (6 bases). There are 14 residues in the CDR3. Germline loops: CDR1 SGHRS, CDR2 YFSETQ. V gave up 3 bases and J gave up 7 bases, with 13 bases separating them.

J is TRBJ2-7 and V is TRBV5-1, with 11 bases identical to TRBD1. Germline lookup yields CDR1 SGHRS and CDR2 YFSETQ. V lost 1 base to trimming and J lost 4 bases; unmatched junction nucleotides: 13. The CDR3 covers 18 residues. Here the CDR3 reads CASSLSPIRTGGIYEQYF. CDR3 bases: TGCGCCAGCAGCTTGTCCCCCATCCGGACAGGGGGCATTTACGAGCAGTACTTC.

A remark on this clone: The junction shows a germline mismatch at one end, possibly a read error. The chain joins TRBV7-2 to TRBJ2-7; the D is unclear. Germline V gene sequence: CDR1 SGHTA, CDR2 FQGNSA. CDR3 length equals 11 residues. The DNA for the CDR3 is TGTGCCAGCAGCTTATACAGCCAGGTTGCCTTC. It specifies CASSLYSQVAF.

J is TRBJ2-5 and V is TRBV25-1, with 9 positions matching TRBD1. The CDR3 sequence is 15 residues long. The germline V gene has CDR1 MGHDK and CDR2 SYGVNS. The J segment lost 5 bases and the V segment lost 2 bases, leaving 6 bases of the junction unmatched. The CDR3 nucleotides read TGTGCCAGCAGTGAAACCGGGACAGGGTTGGAGACCCAGTACTTC. Translation gives CASSETGTGLETQYF.

This chain joins TRBV6-5 and TRBJ1-6; 7 positions agree with TRBD1. Germline V gene sequence: CDR1 MNHEY, CDR2 SVGAGI. The CDR3 spans 13 residues. The trim removed 6 bases at V and 9 bases at J, leaving 5 bases unmatched. This CDR3 is CASRGQVVSPLHF. CDR3 in DNA: TGTGCCAGCAGAGGACAGGTAGTTTCACCCCTCCACTTT.